This entry lists 23 T cell receptor beta chains sequenced from one sample in a study of metastatic and nonmetastatic thyroid tumors. TCRdb reprocessed the PCR reads via MiXCR. The sample has around 22,000 clones; less than 45% are singletons. No patient had received any treatment before thyroid surgery. Sequencing was carried out using blood. These TCRs come from a male donor with papillary thyroid cancer or a benign thyroid nodule (not recorded which). Some clones in this sample may be carry-over from other donors' samples.

The CDR3 loop is CASSETPGGGGGYTF. The CDR3 coding sequence is TGTGCCAGCAGCGAAACGCCAGGGGGAGGAGGTGGCTACACCTTC. The rearrangement uses TRBV9 and TRBJ1-2, with 7 bases matching TRBD1. With V trimmed by 3 bases and J by 7 bases, 12 bases remained unmatched. Germline V lookup: CDR1 SGDLS, CDR2 YYNGEE. The CDR3 sequence is 15 residues long.

This clone was seen many times. The chain is built from TRBV5-1 and TRBJ2-1, with 9 nucleotides matching TRBD1. Germline-derived CDR1 and CDR2 are SGHRS and YFSETQ. This CDR3 is built from 14 residues. Trimming at V came to 4 bases and at J to 6 bases, leaving 5 bases not matched to a gene. The chain's CDR3 is CASSAGQGANEQFF. The CDR3 bases are TGCGCCAGCAGCGCGGGACAGGGAGCCAATGAGCAGTTCTTC.

The J gene is TRBJ2-7, the V gene TRBV20-1, with D tentatively TRBD1 or TRBD2 (7 bases each). The CDR3 loop spans 16 amino acids. V gave up 3 bases and J gave up 4 bases, with 22 bases separating them. The germline V gene encodes CDR1 DFQATT and CDR2 SNEGSKA (reference sequence). This CDR3 reads CSASYQGGGRRYEQYF. In nucleotides, the CDR3 is TGCAGTGCTAGCTACCAGGGGGGAGGGAGACGTTACGAGCAGTACTTC.

In its sample, this clone is medium-sized. The chain is built from TRBV20-1 and TRBJ2-5, with a weak D call TRBD1 (5 bases). This CDR3 has 16 amino acids. The germline gives CDR1 DFQATT, CDR2 SNEGSKA (reference sequence). The CDR3 DNA sequence: TGCAGCCCTCCAGGGCAGGGAATGGGGTACCAAGAGACCCAGTACTTC. Translating gives CSPPGQGMGYQETQYF.

The V and J genes are TRBV5-1 and TRBJ2-7; D remains unclear. This CDR3 is 15 amino acids long. Germline loops: CDR1 SGHRS, CDR2 YFSETQ. The V and J ends lost 0 bases and 0 bases respectively, with 10 bases between them. This CDR3 reads CASSLEAGVSYEQYF. DNA of the CDR3: TGCGCCAGCAGCTTGGAGGCAGGCGTCTCCTACGAGCAGTACTTC. Together with reference TRBV5-1 and TRBJ2-7, the CDR3 gives the full variable domain: KAGVTQTPRYLIKTRGQQVTLSCSPISGHRSVSWYQQTPGQGLQFLFEYFSETQRNKGNFPGRFSGRQFSNSRSEMNVSTLELGDSALYLCASSLEAGVSYEQYFGPGTRLTVT.

This clone was seen only a few times. The chain uses TRBV6-1 and TRBJ1-2; TRBD1 agrees at 7 bases. Trimming took 8 bases from V and 5 from J; bases not matched to a gene: 11. The CDR3 loop spans 14 amino acids. Germline CDR1 is MNHNS and CDR2 is SASEGT. The CDR3 DNA reads as TGTGCCAGCTCCTTAGACAGGGTAACTTATGGCTACACCTTC. Its translation is CASSLDRVTYGYTF.

V gene TRBV4-1 combines with J gene TRBJ1-5, with TRBD1 matching over 7 bases. With 4 bases clipped from V and 3 bases from J, the junction kept 6 bases outside the gene matches. Germline V gene sequence: CDR1 MGHRA, CDR2 YSYEKL. This CDR3 contains 15 residues. CDR3 residues: CASSPTGMDNQPQHF. The CDR3 DNA reads as TGCGCCAGCAGCCCGACAGGGATGGACAATCAGCCCCAGCATTTT.

This clone was detected a few times. The CDR3 reads CASSEKAGTGANVLTF. The DNA of the CDR3 is TGTGCCAGCAGTGAAAAAGCAGGGACTGGGGCCAACGTCCTGACTTTC. V gene TRBV6-1 combines with J gene TRBJ2-6; possible D gene TRBD1, 5 bases. This CDR3 spans 16 amino acids. Deletions cut 2 bases from V and 2 bases from J, with 10 bases between. Germline V lookup: CDR1 MNHNS, CDR2 SASEGT.

V usage is TRBV2 and J usage is TRBJ1-5; D may be TRBD1 (5 bases). The CDR3 extends over 16 amino acids. CDR1 is SNHLY, CDR2 FYNNEI, per germline. The V gene lost 4 bases and the J gene lost 5 bases, with 18 bases spanning the gap. CDR3 DNA sequence: TGTGCCAGCAGTGGGTCGGGGGAATGGAGAGATCAGCCCCAGCATTTT. Its protein is CASSGSGEWRDQPQHF.

This clone ranks as medium-sized (0.01 to 0.1%). V gene TRBV5-1 combines with J gene TRBJ2-3; 8 bases fit TRBD2. This CDR3 has 16 amino acids. CDR1 is SGHRS and CDR2 is YFSETQ in the germline V gene. Germline trimming cut 1 base from V and 0 bases from J; bases unmatched to any gene: 4. This CDR3 is CASSLSPSGSTDTQYF. The CDR3 bases are TGCGCCAGCAGCTTGTCGCCTAGCGGGAGCACAGATACGCAGTATTTT.

This clone occurred many times. The chain has TRBV29-1 and TRBJ2-1; D remains ambiguous. Trimming stripped 4 bases from V and 6 bases from J, with 7 bases between. Per germline, CDR1 SQVTM and CDR2 ANQGSEA. CDR3 length: 11 residues. The CDR3 sequence is CSVAVGNEQFF. The CDR3 region has the DNA TGCAGCGTTGCGGTGGGCAATGAGCAGTTCTTC.

The table lists this clone with many counts. V gene TRBV7-9 combines with J gene TRBJ2-1; D might be TRBD1 (6 bases). Trimming removed 2 bases at V and 4 bases at J, with 9 bases between. Germline assignment: CDR1 SEHNR and CDR2 FQNEAQ (reference sequence). The CDR3 has 14 amino acids. The chain's CDR3 is CASSLRTEYNEQFF. CDR3 sequence (DNA): TGTGCCAGCAGCTTAAGGACAGAGTACAATGAGCAGTTCTTC.

Many counts were recorded for this clone. The gene calls are TRBV28 and TRBJ2-1; maybe TRBD2 (6 bases). This CDR3 is built from 19 residues. CDR1 and CDR2 (germline): MDHEN, SYDVKM. Trimming stripped 4 bases from V and 0 bases from J, with 22 bases between. CDR3 DNA: TGTGCCAGCAGTTCGGGAGTTCGGTCTACTCAGAGCTCCTACAATGAGCAGTTCTTC. It encodes CASSSGVRSTQSSYNEQFF.

The genes are TRBV7-2 and TRBJ2-1; 12 bases line up with TRBD2. The CDR3 length is 14 residues. V shed 6 bases, J shed 8 bases, and the junction held 5 bases outside the gene matches. In germline, CDR1 is SGHTA, CDR2 FQGNSA. CDR3 sequence: CASRASGGAYEQFF. CDR3 nucleotides: TGTGCCAGCAGGGCTAGCGGGGGGGCCTATGAGCAGTTCTTC.

In its sample, this clone ranks as medium-sized (0.01 to 0.1%). The chain joins TRBV5-6 to TRBJ1-1; 9 nucleotides match TRBD1. Germline V lookup: CDR1 SGHDT, CDR2 YYEEEE. J was trimmed by 6 bases and V by 7 bases; bases with no gene match: 7. The CDR3 covers 13 residues. The CDR3 DNA reads as TGTGCCAGCCAACGGACAGGGGTGGCTGAAGCTTTCTTT. Protein sequence: CASQRTGVAEAFF. Together with reference TRBV5-6 and TRBJ1-1, the CDR3 gives the full variable domain: DAGVTQSPTHLIKTRGQQVTLRCSPKSGHDTVSWYQQALGQGPQFIFQYYEEEERQRGNFPDRFSGHQFPNYSSELNVNALLLGDSALYLCASQRTGVAEAFFGQGTRLTVV.

Here the CDR3 reads CASSEIGGQGLFTDTQYF. The CDR3, as DNA: TGTGCCAGCAGTGAAATTGGCGGCCAGGGCCTCTTCACAGATACGCAGTATTTT. The chain joins TRBV6-1 to TRBJ2-3; the D gene is possibly TRBD1 (5 bases). The V end lost 2 bases, the J end lost 2 bases, and 20 bases lay between the germline ends. The CDR3 extends over 18 amino acids. Germline assignment: CDR1 MNHNS and CDR2 SASEGT.

This clone was recorded a few times. J is TRBJ2-7 and V is TRBV20-1; D not resolved. This CDR3 is 16 amino acids long. Germline CDR1 and CDR2: DFQATT and SNEGSKA (reference sequence). V was clipped by 5 bases and J by 1 base, with 21 bases between them. CDR3 in amino acids: CSAPPVDRGWSYEQYF. Here the CDR3 DNA reads TGCAGTGCTCCCCCCGTAGACCGTGGATGGTCCTACGAGCAGTACTTC.

This clone was counted a single time. The chain recombines TRBV4-3 with TRBJ2-6; D unresolved. The germline V gene encodes CDR1 LGHNA and CDR2 YSLEER. The CDR3 runs 17 residues. V was pared by 0 bases and J by 0 bases, with 9 bases between. CDR3: CASSQDAVRSGANVLTF. CDR3 nucleotides: TGCGCCAGCAGCCAAGATGCGGTGCGCTCTGGGGCCAACGTCCTGACTTTC.

This clone was seen more than once but under ten times. The genes are TRBV2 and TRBJ2-2; D is perhaps TRBD2 (6 bases). Trimming left V 11 bases short and J 5 bases short, with 15 bases between. From germline, CDR1 is SNHLY and CDR2 FYNNEI. The CDR3 loop spans 13 amino acids. This chain's CDR3 is CACSGTYTGELFF. For the CDR3, the DNA is TGTGCCTGCTCCGGGACTTATACCGGGGAGCTGTTTTTT.

This clone is termed medium-sized (0.01 to 0.1%). The chain is built from TRBV4-3 and TRBJ2-2; no firm D call. This CDR3 is 15 amino acids long. Germline lookup yields CDR1 LGHNA and CDR2 YSLEER. V lost 0 bases and J lost 2, with 7 bases in between. DNA of the CDR3: TGCGCCAGCAGCCAAGATTACGGAAACACCGGGGAGCTGTTTTTT. Translating gives CASSQDYGNTGELFF.

This clone was counted many times. V gene TRBV27 combines with J gene TRBJ2-7; a possible D gene is TRBD2 (5 bases). V was cut by 6 bases and J by 3 bases, with 6 bases left in between. The germline V gene has CDR1 MNHEY and CDR2 SMNVEV (reference sequence). The CDR3 is 11 amino acids. CDR3 amino acids: CASRRGYEQYF. In DNA, the CDR3 is TGTGCCAGCAGACGGGGCTACGAGCAGTACTTC.

This clone was counted many times. The chain combines TRBV7-2 with TRBJ1-1, with D tentatively TRBD1 (5 bases). The germline CDR1 and CDR2 sequences are SGHTA and FQGNSA. Trimming pared 2 bases from V and 4 bases from J, leaving 11 bases between. This CDR3 has 14 residues. CDR3 in amino acids: CASSLPSRATEAFF. The CDR3 nucleotides are TGTGCCAGCAGCTTACCCAGCAGGGCCACTGAAGCTTTCTTT.

This chain uses TRBV9 with TRBJ1-4; no clear D. CDR1 and CDR2 (germline): SGDLS, YYNGEE. The V and J ends lost 4 bases and 0 bases respectively, with 16 bases between them. CDR3 length equals 17 residues. The CDR3 nucleotides are TGTGCCAGCAGCACCGGACGTCTCCTTGCAACTAATGAAAAACTGTTTTTT. Amino acid sequence: CASSTGRLLATNEKLFF.